These 8 T cell receptor beta chains were sequenced from one sample in a study of blood T cells in healthy people across ages. Using a J-beta primer mix together with a sample-barcoded 5' primer, a second PCR was run for about 6 to 11 cycles. TCRdb reprocessed the 5' RACE reads with MiXCR, giving one entry per CDR3 protein. Of 650,000 to 800,000 distinct CDR3 sequences listed, under 65% were seen once; the top ten hold approximately 13%. The sequenced sample was blood. The receptors shown here come from a woman of 80 years or more in good health.

The gene calls are TRBV20-1 and TRBJ2-5, with 9 bases that match TRBD2. Germline CDR1 reads DFQATT; CDR2 reads SNEGSKA (reference sequence). The CDR3 spans 14 residues. V lost 3 bases to trimming and J lost 11 bases; unmatched junction nucleotides: 13. DNA of the CDR3: TGCAGTGCTAGGCGGGGGGGACCCTACAATGAGCAGTACTTC. Encoded protein: CSARRGGPYNEQYF.

This clonotype was seen a few times. The J gene is TRBJ2-1, the V gene TRBV20-1; D gene uncertain. This CDR3 region has 14 residues. CDR1 DFQATT and CDR2 SNEGSKA come from the germline V gene (reference sequence). V lost 1 base and J lost 0, with 7 bases in between. CDR3 sequence reads: CSARVLTSYNEQFF. For the CDR3, the DNA is TGCAGTGCTAGAGTCCTCACCTCCTACAATGAGCAGTTCTTC.

Note on this clonotype: Possible read error: a much larger clone is one base away. The chain links TRBV5-1 to TRBJ2-3, with 7 bases lining up with TRBD2. V lost 3 bases to trimming and J lost 4 bases; unmatched junction nucleotides: 8. CDR3 size: 15 residues. The germline V gene encodes CDR1 SGHRS and CDR2 YFSETQ. The CDR3 DNA follows: TGCGCCAGCAGCTCCGGGGGGACGGTTGCAGATACGCAGTATTTT. This translates into CASSSGGTVADTQYF.

V gene TRBV4-3 combines with J gene TRBJ2-4; no reliable D call. The J call may be incorrect, as the DNA end agrees better with TRBJ2-7. Germline V gives CDR1 LGHNA, CDR2 YSLEER. The CDR3 is made up of 14 amino acids. The CDR3 DNA sequence: TGCGCCAGCAGCCAAGCCCCCTTCGGAAACGAGCAGTACTTC. This encodes CASSQAPFGNEQYF.

The chain employs TRBV7-7 and TRBJ2-5, with 8 bases identical to TRBD1. V dropped 3 bases and J dropped 9; count of bases not matched to a gene: 12. The CDR3 runs 15 residues. Germline V gene data show CDR1 as SSHAT and CDR2 as FNYEAQ (reference sequence). The CDR3 coding sequence is TGTGCCAGCAGCTTCCCGGGACAGGTGCCTATGGCCCAGTACTTC. The encoded protein is CASSFPGQVPMAQYF.

The rearrangement links TRBV20-1 to TRBJ1-6; D is unresolved. Germline V lookup: CDR1 DFQATT, CDR2 SNEGSKA (reference sequence). V was pared by 8 bases and J by 13 bases, with 15 bases between. This CDR3 has 11 residues. In DNA, the CDR3 is TGCAGTCCCTACCCCGACAATCCCCTCCACTTT. It codes for CSPYPDNPLHF.

This clonotype was observed a few times. A much larger clone lies one base from this, so it may be a read error. This chain joins TRBV12-3 or TRBV12-4 and TRBJ2-7; D is perhaps TRBD1 (6 bases). With 3 bases removed from V and 0 bases from J, the gap between germline ends came to 9 bases. The length of the CDR3 is 14 residues. The CDR3 loop reads CASSLGALSYEQYF. The CDR3 nucleotides are TGTGCCAGCAGTTTGGGGGCCCTCTCCTACGAGCAGTACTTC.

The CDR3 nucleotides are TGTGCCAGCAGTTTGGGACAGGCAAGACAAGCTAACTATGGCTACACCTTC. It encodes CASSLGQARQANYGYTF. The V call is TRBV12-3 or TRBV12-4, the J call TRBJ1-2, with 8 bases matching TRBD1. V lost 3 bases to trimming and J lost 0 bases; unmatched junction nucleotides: 9. There are 17 residues in the CDR3.